This TCR beta chain derives from a study of shared clonotypes between healthy human individuals. The study, taken as a whole, reports: As a rule, naive subsets had a larger estimated richness than memory subsets.

As concerns this clone: Its antigen is undetermined.

In germline, CDR1 is MNHEY, CDR2 SVGAGI. The CDR3 sequence is 11 residues long. As processed by the authors: From ImmunoSEQ came sequences covering only the junction and carrying no quality scores, so filtering differed. Profiled with immunoSEQ multiplex PCR; TCRdb holds only in-frame clones, not every one. V and J calls and clone size follow that table, whereas D and trimming were derived from the DNA. This sample carries roughly 2 million clones, roughly 95% of them seen once, and the ten largest clones take 0.1% to 0.15%. All donors were Caucasian adults living in Nashville, Tennessee. A split of CD4+ cells into CD45RA+ naive and CD45RA-negative memory subsets was performed.

The specimen was naive CD4+ T cells sorted from blood. Indicated subset: CD45RA+ positively selected. The chain employs TRBV6-5 and TRBJ2-5; no firm D call. The DNA end is more similar to TRBJ2-7, so the J call may be wrong. This sequence originates from a young man in good health. CDR3 in DNA: TGTGCCAGCAGTAACAGATACGAGCAGTACTTC. Its protein is CASSNRYEQYF.